The clone carrying this T cell receptor (beta chain) was seen repeatedly, ten times or more. Its antigen is not known. The sample comes from a study of CD8+CD57+ T cells in acquired aplastic anemia. Study-wide background: The mean DNA yield obtained from sorted CD4+ and CD8+ cells came to about 3 ug.

V was trimmed by 7 bases and J by 1 base, leaving 7 bases between them. The CDR3 sequence is 12 residues long. Germline values: CDR1 MNHEY, CDR2 SVGEGT. The patients chosen for sequencing had shown expansion of CD8+CD57+ cells (detected by flow cytometry). At blood sampling, none of the patients had yet received therapy. According to the study, genomic DNA was the template for TCR beta VDJ and CDR3 profiling. Using its own MiXCR run on the reads, TCRdb lists one record per CDR3 protein. Among some 180,000 distinct CDR3 sequences listed, roughly three fifths were seen once. Findings and limits, study-wide: With respect to CD8+ Simpson's diversity, patients and controls did not differ significantly. Both patients and controls carried the same twenty-nine CD8+ CDR3 sequences.

The material sequenced was sorted CD4+, CD8+, or CD8+CD57+ T cells (not recorded which) from PBMCs. The origin of this receptor is a human donor with aplastic anemia. This chain connects TRBV6-2 or TRBV6-3 to TRBJ1-1, with D hard to call. CDR3 DNA: TGTGCCAGCAATCGGGGGAACACTGAAGCTTTCTTT. Translation gives CASNRGNTEAFF.